The 19 T cell receptor beta chains reported below all come from one sample, sequenced in a study of blood T cells in healthy people across ages. Next came a second PCR, run for roughly 6 to 11 cycles, which used a sample-barcoded 5' primer along with a J-beta primer mix. One entry per CDR3 protein results from TCRdb running MiXCR on the 5' RACE reads. Among roughly 1.9 million distinct CDR3 sequences listed, approximately 39% were seen once. The sample comprised blood. The receptor set was obtained from a human donor in good health.

The table lists this clonotype with a few counts. This sequence joins TRBV15 and TRBJ2-5; D is possibly TRBD1 (7 bases). V was trimmed by 2 bases and J by 5 bases, leaving 15 bases between them. The CDR3 is made up of 15 amino acids. Germline CDR1 reads LNHNV; CDR2 reads YYDKDF (reference sequence). CDR3 residues: CATSRNRGREETQYF. As DNA, the CDR3 is TGTGCCACCAGCAGAAACAGGGGACGGGAGGAGACCCAGTACTTC.

This clonotype was recorded a few times. The chain employs TRBV29-1 and TRBJ1-2; the D gene is possibly TRBD1 (6 bases). CDR1 is SQVTM and CDR2 is ANQGSEA in the germline V gene. The length of the CDR3 is 14 residues. The V and J ends lost 0 bases and 4 bases respectively, with 12 bases between them. CDR3 sequence: CSVEEGGRPYGYTF. In DNA form, the CDR3 reads TGCAGCGTTGAAGAAGGGGGGCGCCCCTATGGCTACACCTTC.

The chain is built from TRBV2 and TRBJ1-2; 10 bases match TRBD1. This CDR3 contains 14 residues. CDR1 is SNHLY, CDR2 FYNNEI, per germline. V lost 7 bases to trimming and J lost 8 bases; unmatched junction nucleotides: 10. In nucleotides, the CDR3 is TGTGCCAGCATCGTGACAGGGGGCGCGGGGGGCTACACCTTC. Its translation: CASIVTGGAGGYTF.

The V gene is TRBV9, the J gene TRBJ2-7, with 11 nucleotides matching TRBD2. V shed 4 bases, J shed 3 bases, and the junction held 6 bases outside the gene matches. Germline V lookup: CDR1 SGDLS, CDR2 YYNGEE. The CDR3 consists of 15 residues. The CDR3 bases are TGTGCCAGCAGCCCCTTTGGACTAGCGGGCTACGAGCAGTACTTC. This sequence encodes CASSPFGLAGYEQYF.

The chain combines TRBV6-2 or TRBV6-3 with TRBJ1-2, with D possibly matching TRBD1 (6 bases). The CDR3 extends over 16 amino acids. Germline V CDR1 and CDR2: MNHEY, SVGEGT. Trimming pared 2 bases from V and 0 bases from J, leaving 13 bases between. CDR3 sequence: CASSYLQGRANYGYTF. The CDR3 nucleotides are TGTGCCAGCAGTTACCTCCAGGGGAGGGCTAACTATGGCTACACCTTC.

This chain joins TRBV20-1 and TRBJ2-1; possible D gene TRBD1, 6 bases. Germline CDR1 is DFQATT and CDR2 is SNEGSKA (reference sequence). CDR3 size: 16 residues. The V end lost 0 bases, the J end lost 8 bases, and 20 bases lay between the germline ends. In nucleotides, the CDR3 is TGCAGTGCTAGAGACCCTCAGGGGATCCTAATCGATGAGCAGTTCTTC. It yields the protein CSARDPQGILIDEQFF.

This clonotype showed up just a few times. The chain joins TRBV10-3 to TRBJ2-5, with 9 bases matching TRBD1. Looked up from germline, CDR1 is ENHRY and CDR2 is SYGVKD. CDR3 length: 14 amino acids. V lost 10 bases to trimming and J lost 0 bases; unmatched junction nucleotides: 6. The CDR3 loop is CATQGAAYQETQYF. The CDR3 bases are TGTGCCACACAGGGGGCGGCTTACCAAGAGACCCAGTACTTC.

The chain recombines TRBV6-2 or TRBV6-3 with TRBJ2-7, with unresolved D. Trimming removed 6 bases from V and 4 bases from J, with 13 bases in between. The CDR3 runs to 13 residues. Looked up from germline, CDR1 is MNHEY and CDR2 is SVGEGT. In DNA form, the CDR3 reads TGTGCCAGCAGGCCAGGTCTGGCGTACGAGCAGTACTTC. Translating gives CASRPGLAYEQYF.

The chain has TRBV9 and TRBJ2-7; D is possibly TRBD1 or TRBD2 (5 bases each). The CDR3 covers 15 residues. The germline gives CDR1 SGDLS, CDR2 YYNGEE. With 4 bases removed from V and 2 bases from J, the gap between germline ends came to 16 bases. Here the CDR3 DNA reads TGTGCCAGCAGCTTGGGGACCGCGACCACCTACGAGCAGTACTTC. Protein product: CASSLGTATTYEQYF.

J is TRBJ1-5 and V is TRBV7-8; D is possibly TRBD1 (6 bases). This CDR3 contains 16 residues. The V end lost 5 bases, the J end lost 7 bases, and 21 bases lay between the germline ends. Looked up from germline, CDR1 is SGHVS and CDR2 is FQNEAQ. DNA for the CDR3: TGTGCCAGCAGCACGATTAGGGGGGCCGCAGGACAGCCCCAGCATTTT. This codes for CASSTIRGAAGQPQHF.

The V and J genes are TRBV4-2 and TRBJ1-2, with a possible D match to TRBD1 (5 bases). Trimming shortened V by 4 bases and J by 6 bases, and 15 bases separated the two germline ends. CDR3 length: 14 residues. Germline CDR1 reads LGHNA; CDR2 reads YNFKEQ. CDR3 sequence (DNA): TGTGCCAGCAGCCTCCCTGCCCCAGGGAATGGCTACACCTTC. It specifies CASSLPAPGNGYTF.

The J gene is TRBJ2-3, the V gene TRBV6-6; D unresolved. Germline CDR1 MNHNY, CDR2 SVGAGI (reference sequence). The CDR3 has 13 amino acids. The V end lost 4 bases, the J end lost 5 bases, and 10 bases lay between the germline ends. The DNA of the CDR3 is TGTGCCAGCAGTTCCCGAGCCCTAGATACGCAGTATTTT. The encoded protein is CASSSRALDTQYF.

The gene calls are TRBV3-1 and TRBJ2-5; D not resolved. V was clipped by 6 bases and J by 4 bases, with 12 bases between them. This CDR3 has 13 amino acids. Germline V gives CDR1 LGHDT, CDR2 YNNKEL (reference sequence). This CDR3 is CASRPTQLETQYF. CDR3 nucleotide sequence: TGTGCCAGCAGACCAACCCAGCTAGAGACCCAGTACTTC.

As to this clonotype: Given a much more abundant clone one base away, this may be a read error. The chain uses TRBV6-5 and TRBJ2-3, with a possible D match to TRBD1 (7 bases). CDR1 and CDR2 from the germline V gene are MNHEY and SVGAGI. V was clipped by 2 bases and J by 5 bases, with 8 bases between them. The CDR3 length is 13 residues. CDR3 nucleotides: TGTGCCAGCAGTTACCAGGGGGGAGATACGCAGTATTTT. It specifies CASSYQGGDTQYF.

This clonotype was found a few times. V is TRBV4-2 and J is TRBJ2-1; D remains unclear. Germline V gene sequence: CDR1 LGHNA, CDR2 YNFKEQ. With 4 bases removed from V and 8 bases from J, the gap between germline ends came to 24 bases. The CDR3 loop spans 17 amino acids. CDR3 protein: CASSPLTSASDRDEQFF. The CDR3 nucleotides read TGTGCCAGCAGCCCTCTCACCAGTGCGTCGGATAGGGATGAGCAGTTCTTC.

J is TRBJ2-1 and V is TRBV20-1, with D unresolved. This CDR3 has 11 residues. Germline V CDR1 and CDR2: DFQATT, SNEGSKA (reference sequence). The CDR3 here is CSSARSNEQFF. The DNA of the CDR3 is TGCAGCAGTGCTAGATCCAATGAGCAGTTCTTC.

V and J are TRBV7-9 and TRBJ1-1; no clear D gene. Germline lookup yields CDR1 SEHNR and CDR2 FQNEAQ (reference sequence). Trimming stripped 8 bases from V and 4 bases from J, with 5 bases between. The CDR3 spans 10 residues. The chain's CDR3 is CASRTTEAFF. In DNA form, the CDR3 reads TGTGCCAGCCGAACCACTGAAGCTTTCTTT. Filled out from reference TRBV7-9 and TRBJ1-1, the complete variable domain reads DTGVSQNPRHKITKRGQNVTFRCDPISEHNRLYWYRQTLGQGPEFLTYFQNEAQLEKSRLLSDRFSAERPKGSFSTLEIQRTEQGDSAMYLCASRTTEAFFGQGTRLTVV.

Remarks on this clonotype: The junction shows a germline mismatch at one end, possibly a read error. The rearrangement links TRBV9 to TRBJ1-2; possibly TRBD1 for D (5 bases). The CDR3 sequence is 16 residues long. CDR1 and CDR2 from the germline V gene are SGDLS and YYNGEE. This CDR3 reads CASSVDSRWANYGHTF. CDR3 DNA sequence: TGTGCCAGCAGCGTTGACAGCCGTTGGGCTAACTATGGCCACACCTTC.

This clonotype occurred many times. At one end the junction does not follow the germline gene, possibly because of a read error. V gene TRBV5-1 combines with J gene TRBJ2-7, with D unresolved. The CDR3 sequence is 11 residues long. Germline lookup yields CDR1 SGHRS and CDR2 YFSETQ. The CDR3 spells CASSQAYEQYF. CDR3 DNA: TGTGCCAGCAGCCAAGCCTACGAGCAGTACTTC.